The sequence of this T cell receptor (beta chain) was determined in a study of cytomegalovirus exposure and HLA in healthy donors. Findings of the study overall: After further analysis at a later stage, 15,000 to 20,000 TCR beta sequences were associated with HLA alleles at 0.05 false discovery rate.

A multiplex PCR was run with 60 Vbeta primers and 13 Jbeta primers. Assay: immunoSEQ multiplex PCR; the TCRdb copy retains only in-frame clones and omits some. The profile shows 45,000 to 60,000 clones, roughly 76% of them singletons. With respect to this clone: Its matching antigen is unknown.

This CDR3 is built from 16 residues. The V gene's germline CDR1 is SGHRS and CDR2 YFSETQ. Trimming took off 0 bases at V and 0 bases at J, with 12 bases between the two ends. V usage is TRBV5-1 and J usage is TRBJ2-5; no reliable D call. The sequenced sample was PBMCs. This receptor was identified in a man aged 30-40 years in good health and CMV-seronegative. The CDR3 DNA is TGCGCCAGCAGCTTGGTGGGCCTTCCCTACCAAGAGACCCAGTACTTC. This encodes CASSLVGLPYQETQYF.